Each of the 5 T cell receptor beta chains below was sequenced from the same sample in a study of tumor and adjacent non-tumor tissue in lung cancer. Three rounds of nested PCR, following a modified ARM-PCR protocol, produced the TCRbeta library. TCRdb passed the multiplex PCR reads through MiXCR, listing each CDR3 protein once. The table lists nearly 50,000 distinct CDR3 sequences, about two thirds of them singletons. This sample's RNA came from whole unsorted tissue. Distant lung tissue was collected more than 3 cm away from the tumor edge. Sequencing used distant non-tumor lung tissue. The source of these receptors is a woman in her sixties or seventies with non-small cell lung cancer.

The CDR3: CRVEDGAGETQYF. The CDR3 nucleotides read TGCAGAGTCGAGGACGGGGCCGGGGAGACCCAGTACTTC. The rearrangement uses TRBV29-1 and TRBJ2-5; D is tentatively TRBD1 or TRBD2 (5 bases each). From germline, CDR1 is SQVTM and CDR2 ANQGSEA. The length of the CDR3 is 13 residues. The full variable domain, with the rest looked up from reference TRBV29-1 and TRBJ2-5, is SAVISQKPSRDICQRGTSLTIQCQVDSQVTMMFWYRQQPGQSLTLIATANQGSEATYESGFVIDKFPISRPNLTFSTLTVSNMSPEDSSIYLCRVEDGAGETQYFGPGTRLLVL.

Regarding this clonotype: This may arise from a read error, as a much more abundant clone is one base away. V and J are TRBV29-1 and TRBJ2-7; 9 bases fit TRBD1. Germline CDR1 is SQVTM and CDR2 is ANQGSEA. Losses at the gene ends were 8 bases for V and 6 bases for J; bases not matched to a gene: 20. This CDR3 region has 16 residues. CDR3 sequence: CSLRRTGVVYIREQYF. The CDR3 DNA sequence: TGCAGCCTTCGTAGGACAGGGGTAGTTTATATTCGCGAGCAGTACTTC.

To note about this clonotype: A read error is likely, as this CDR3 ends without the conserved phenylalanine or tryptophan. The chain joins TRBV6-1 to TRBJ2-5; no clear D. The CDR3 totals 14 residues. Per germline, CDR1 MNHNS and CDR2 SASEGT. The CDR3: CAGSEDGIRETQYL. Here the CDR3 DNA reads TGTGCCGGCAGTGAAGATGGGATTCGGGAGACCCAGTACCTC.

Many counts were recorded for this clonotype. The chain couples TRBV5-1 to TRBJ2-1, with TRBD1 as a possible D gene (6 bases). V lost 2 bases, J lost 0 bases, and 15 bases lay in between. This CDR3 comprises 17 residues. Germline V gene data show CDR1 as SGHRS and CDR2 as YFSETQ. The CDR3 loop is CASSLQGPISSYNEQFF. The CDR3 DNA is TGCGCCAGCAGCTTACAGGGACCCATAAGCTCCTACAATGAGCAGTTCTTC.

Notes on this clonotype: The junction departs from germline at one end; a sequencing error may be responsible. The chain joins TRBV19 to TRBJ1-5, with D uncertain. The CDR3 is 12 amino acids. From germline, CDR1 is LNHDA and CDR2 SQIVND (reference sequence). This CDR3 is CASSIKDQRQHF. Here the CDR3 DNA reads TGTGCCAGTAGTATTAAAGATCAGCGCCAGCATTTT.